This TCR beta chain was sequenced during a study of T cell repertoires in cytomegalovirus infection. Via MiXCR, TCRdb re-called the reads, giving one row per CDR3 protein. The repertoire holds a few hundred thousand distinct CDR3 sequences, roughly 42% seen once, with around 48% in the top ten. CDR3 length: 17 amino acids. Germline-derived CDR1 and CDR2 are SEHNR and FQNEAQ (reference sequence). V lost 2 bases and J lost 6, with 19 bases in between. With regard to this clonotype: Its antigen is undetermined.

The sample here was cultured PBMCs, taken from culture after CMV antigen stimulation. The receptor's source is a human donor in good health (CMV status not recorded). Some clones in this sample may be carry-over from other donors' samples. V gene TRBV7-9 combines with J gene TRBJ1-4; D possibly corresponds to TRBD1 (5 bases). CDR3 sequence reads: CASSLSAFGRVYEKLFF. CDR3 nucleotides: TGTGCCAGCAGCTTATCCGCATTCGGCAGGGTATATGAAAAACTGTTTTTT.